This TCR beta chain derives from a study of blood T cell repertoires in COVID-19. Germline lookup yields CDR1 LGHDT and CDR2 YNNKEL (reference sequence). The CDR3 is 14 residues long. With 1 base removed from V and 1 base from J, the gap between germline ends came to 7 bases. The protocol was immunoSEQ multiplex PCR, while the TCRdb copy is restricted to in-frame clones and leaves out a portion. The table records 210,000 or so clones, almost 85% of them present only once. About this clone: Within the sample, other DNA sequences also encode this same CDR3.

The chain has TRBV3-1 (or the pseudogene TRBV3-2) and TRBJ1-1; D remains ambiguous. What was sequenced was peripheral blood. The sequence derives from a man between 45 and 60 years old with COVID-19, enrolled during active disease. Here the CDR3 reads CASSQVEGNTEAFF. The CDR3 bases are TGTGCCAGCAGCCAAGTGGAGGGGAACACTGAAGCTTTCTTT.